This T cell receptor beta chain was sequenced during a study of shared clonotypes between healthy human individuals (dated by TCRdb to 2018 to 2021). Notes on the research overall: The cohort comprised two women and a few men aged 18 to 49 years. For each donor, CD4 naive and CD4 memory were each given three plates, CD8 naive was given two plates, and CD8 memory was given one plate. To estimate repertoire size and how much clonotype sharing occurs between individuals, the study deeply sequenced the blood TCR repertoires of about five healthy adults. Libraries were prepared and TCR repertoires were sequenced by different laboratories using diverse techniques, in order to increase sequencing depth and limit assay-specific biases. Leukapheresis yielded between about 0.94 and 9 billion PBMCs per donor. Overall study results and their limits: Across a handful of donors, around 5.4% of naive CD4, approximately 4% of naive CD8, about 2.3% of memory CD4, and roughly 0.4% of memory CD8 clonotypes were shared. Because the study included a small number of donors, the genetic and exposure-history diversity represented was limited. Compared with non-shared clonotypes, clonotypes shared by all four sorted-subset donors had higher generation probabilities. Sampling was restricted to blood, and TCR repertoires in tissues likely differ from the TCR repertoires found in blood. Rarefaction of sorted-subset datasets indicated incomplete sequencing despite the large sequencing depth. Pairwise subsampling indicated that sequencing depth was expected to affect the degree of clonotype sharing among donors. Estimated clonotype richness was generally larger for naive than for memory subsets.

TCR CDR3 regions were amplified from genomic DNA by multiplex PCR using the deep immunoSEQ assay. Extracted genomic DNA from each cell subset was spread evenly across all wells of several immunoSEQ 96-well plates, with each plate serving as a replicate. For sorted subsets, 150 to 250 ng of genomic DNA, equivalent to some 30,000 T cell genomes, went into each replicate PCR. Purified libraries were measured with a Qubit 3.0 fluorometer, size-checked on a Bioanalyzer 2100, and measured again with the KAPA Library Quantification kit. Each immunoSEQ 96-well plate was sequenced on its own single-read 150-cycle Illumina NextSeq 550 flow cell. Per the authors' processing: Because the immunoSEQ output included only junctional sequences and no quality scores, the filtering could not be the same as the filtering used for full-length reads. Sequences were annotated with PyIR, a Python wrapper for IgBLAST v1.9, and V/J genes and CDR3 were assigned using IMGT germline references. Reads with weak V/J assignments (E-value above 1e-6), missing CDR3, stop codons, out-of-frame junctions, or ambiguous translated residues were removed. V3J clonotypes were defined as sequences sharing an identical inferred V gene, J gene, and CDR3 amino acid sequence. Percentage overlap between repertoires was calculated by dividing the number of shared unique clonotypes by the size of the smaller repertoire. Repertoire richness was assessed with RTK rarefaction, the Chao1 estimator, and Recon v2.1 estimates of unobserved clonotypes. For all TCRbeta clonotypes obtained by the gDNA method from four donors, generation probabilities were computed with OLGA. TCRdb mirrors the immuneACCESS table, restricted to in-frame sequences. Some clones are absent from its copies; in checked studies, under half trace to an unresolved V gene, and the reason for the others is unknown. That table gives V, J and clone size, and the DNA gave D and trimming. In this sample the table shows some 2,500,000 clones, 80% to 95% of which occur a single time. The biggest ten clones account for 0.36% of the sample.

Donors were healthy HIV-negative adults with no recently reported acute infections or vaccinations. All donors were Caucasian adults living in Nashville, Tennessee, USA. CD4+ T cells were enriched by magnetic negative selection, after which naive cells were positively selected on CD45RA and the negative fraction was taken as the memory subset. Blood was obtained by leukapheresis, after which PBMCs were separated by Ficoll-Histopaque density gradient centrifugation and cryopreserved in liquid nitrogen vapor phase. Analytical flow cytometry was used to check the purity and quantity of each magnetically sorted T cell population. Genomic DNA was isolated from every sorted fraction and measured by UV absorbance on a Nanodrop 2000c. On this clone: This clone's antigen is unknown. No base quality information exists; no much larger clone differs at one position.

Sequencing was performed on naive CD4+ T cells from PBMCs. The sample's cell subset or site label, in plain terms: CD45RA+ positively selected. The sequence derives from a young man in good health. Some clones in this sample may be carry-over from other donors' samples.

The CDR3 corresponds to CASSEALGWDRGITSYEQYF. The sequenced DNA is TGTGCCAGCAGTGAAGCGTTAGGGTGGGACAGGGGAATAACATCCTACGAGCAGTACTTC. Recombination linked TRBV6-1 to TRBJ2-7; 10 central bases correspond to TRBD1. Via the germline V gene, CDR1 is MNHNS and CDR2 SASEGT. The CDR3 numbers 20 residues from cysteine through phenylalanine. Just CDR3 DNA is preserved here, 60 bases in frame from base 1. The V end gives up 0 bases and the J end 1 base, leaving 15 bases in the junction not matched to a gene.